This T cell receptor (beta chain) was sequenced in a study of blood T cell repertoires in COVID-19. As handled by the study authors: Amplification of reference gene primers was used by the study to estimate nucleated cell counts. Sequenced by immunoSEQ multiplex PCR; TCRdb stores in-frame clones only, minus some. V, J and clone size are those of that table, while D and trimming were read from the DNA. The sample includes tens of thousands of clones, 87% of them seen just once. The CDR3 runs to 20 residues. Unmatched junction bases numbered 16, after V lost 5 bases and J lost 4 bases. Germline CDR1 reads SGHVS; CDR2 reads FQNEAQ.

The sequence was obtained from a man between 60 and 75 years old with acute or convalescent COVID-19. This rearrangement joins TRBV7-8 to TRBJ2-3, with 15 positions matching TRBD2. The sequenced material came from peripheral blood. This CDR3 is CASSLLRIRTSGGGADTQYF. The CDR3, as DNA: TGTGCCAGCAGCCTACTGCGAATTCGGACTAGCGGGGGGGGCGCAGATACGCAGTATTTT.